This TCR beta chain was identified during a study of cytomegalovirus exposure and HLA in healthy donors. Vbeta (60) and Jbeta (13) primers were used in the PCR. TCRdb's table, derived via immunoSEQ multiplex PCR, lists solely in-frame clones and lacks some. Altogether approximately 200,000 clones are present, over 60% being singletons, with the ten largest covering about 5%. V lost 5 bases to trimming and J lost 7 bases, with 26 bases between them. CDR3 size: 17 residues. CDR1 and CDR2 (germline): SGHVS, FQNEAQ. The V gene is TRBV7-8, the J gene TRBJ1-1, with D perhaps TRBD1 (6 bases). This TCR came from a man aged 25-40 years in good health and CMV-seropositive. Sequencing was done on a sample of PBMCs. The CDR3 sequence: CASSPATSGQLLYEAFF. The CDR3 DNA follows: TGTGCCAGCAGCCCAGCAACATCTGGACAGCTCCTTTATGAAGCTTTCTTT.